The TCR beta chain under discussion was sequenced for a study of Tregs in tolerant kidney transplant recipients. Recipients received nonmyeloablative bone marrow transplants from related graft donors, with transient mixed chimerism. Unstimulated Tregs (CD4+CD25+CD127-) and CD4+CD25- non-Tregs were sorted from PBMCs. Germline V gene sequence: CDR1 LNHNV, CDR2 YYDKDF (reference sequence). The CDR3 has 15 residues. The germline V and J ends were trimmed by 0 bases and 3 bases, with 6 bases remaining between them. Produced via immunoSEQ multiplex PCR; TCRdb's table is partial and in-frame only. The sample lists about 52,000 clones, about 91% seen once, with nearly 15% in the top ten. Study results and caveats: Findings come from small patient numbers and require larger validation.

For this clone: What it binds is not known. Distinct nucleotide sequences in the sample also encode this CDR3.

The chain uses TRBV15 and TRBJ1-6; the D is unclear. Sequenced here: CD8+ T cells from blood (PBMCs), sampled 24 months after the transplant. The clonotype originates from a human patient who received a combined kidney and bone marrow transplant. Some T cells here may be from the graft donor. The CDR3: CATSRDRSYNSPLHF. CDR3 nucleotide sequence: TGTGCCACCAGCAGAGATCGGAGCTATAATTCACCCCTCCACTTT.